These T cell receptor beta chains were read from a single sample in a study of blood T cells in healthy people across ages. TCRdb re-analysed the 5' RACE reads in MiXCR, keeping a single row per CDR3 protein. The sample holds approximately 800,000 distinct CDR3 sequences, 35% to 40% seen once. Sequencing was performed on blood. The receptors were gathered from a man in his late teens or twenties in good health. Both conserved end residues are part of each CDR3. A D gene is named only where the DNA matches it firmly. Clone size, where shown, is once, few, many, or a class for clones that have expanded.

clone size,J gene,D gene,V gene,CDR3 DNA,CDR3 protein
-,TRBJ2-7,TRBD2,TRBV7-9,TGTGCCAGCAGACCGACCGGGGGGGAAAGCTCCTACGAGCAGTACTTC,CASRPTGGESSYEQYF
few,TRBJ2-2,-,TRBV12-3/TRBV12-4,TGTGCCAGCAGAAGCACCGGGGAGCTGTTTTTT,CASRSTGELFF
-,TRBJ2-7,TRBD1,TRBV20-1,TGCAGTGCTAGGATAGGACAGGGCGAGCAGTACTTC,CSARIGQGEQYF
-,TRBJ2-3,TRBD1,TRBV6-6,TGTGCCAGCAGCCCAGACAGGGGGTGGACAGATACGCAGTATTTT,CASSPDRGWTDTQYF
-,TRBJ2-3,-,TRBV7-3,TGTGCCAGCAGCTTAAAGACGGGGGATACGCAGTATTTT,CASSLKTGDTQYF
-,TRBJ1-2,TRBD1,TRBV5-1,TGCGCCAGCAGCTTGGAACAGGACAGGGTCCACCACGATGGCTACACCTTC,CASSLEQDRVHHDGYTF
-,TRBJ1-1,-,TRBV12-3/TRBV12-4,TGTGCCAGCAGCAACGGCCGAATGGGGGCTTTCTTT,CASSNGRMGAFF
-,TRBJ2-3,-,TRBV6-5,TGTGCCAGCAGTTACTCGTATGAACCGAGCACAGATACGCAGTATTTT,CASSYSYEPSTDTQYF
few,TRBJ1-1,TRBD1,TRBV6-2/TRBV6-3,TGTGCCAGCAGTTTTTCCCTACGGGACAGGGGTACTGAAGCTTTCTTT,CASSFSLRDRGTEAFF
-,TRBJ2-7,TRBD1,TRBV4-3,TGCGCCACCAGCCAAGACCCAGCGCGTCCGGGACAGATCCCCCTCGAGCAGTACTTC,CATSQDPARPGQIPLEQYF
-,TRBJ2-1,-,TRBV7-3,TGTGCCAGCAGCTTAACAGACAGGGAGCAGTTCTTC,CASSLTDREQFF
-,TRBJ2-3,-,TRBV5-1,TGCGCCAGCAGCTTGGAGACTAGGAGCACAGATACGCAGTATTTT,CASSLETRSTDTQYF
-,TRBJ1-2,TRBD1,TRBV7-2,TGTGCCAGCAGCTTAGTGGGCCAGGGGGCAAGGGGTGGCTACACCTTC,CASSLVGQGARGGYTF
few,TRBJ2-1,-,TRBV6-2/TRBV6-3,TGTGCCAGCACACTCAGATCCTACAATGAGCAGTTCTTC,CASTLRSYNEQFF
-,TRBJ1-1,TRBD1,TRBV30,TGTGCCCTCCTGACAGGGAGCAACGCTGAAGCTTTCTTT,CALLTGSNAEAFF
few,TRBJ1-2,-,TRBV20-1,TGCAGTGCTAAACAGGGATTAAACTATGGCTACACCTTC,CSAKQGLNYGYTF
few,TRBJ1-1,-,TRBV19,TGTGCCAGTACCGCCGGACAAGTGGGGGCAACCACTGAAGCTTTCTTT,CASTAGQVGATTEAFF
-,TRBJ2-3,-,TRBV4-3,TGCGCCAGCAGCCAAGATGGTACGGGCACAGATACGCAGTATTTT,CASSQDGTGTDTQYF
-,TRBJ2-1,-,TRBV20-1,TGCAGTGCTAGAGTCTTACAGACCCGCAATGAGCAGTTCTTC,CSARVLQTRNEQFF
-,TRBJ2-7,-,TRBV6-2/TRBV6-3,TGTGCCAGCACGGTCTCAGGGTACGAGCAGTACTTC,CASTVSGYEQYF
few,TRBJ1-1,-,TRBV5-6,TGTGCCAGCAGCTTGGCCCCCCCACGCATGAACACTGAAGCTTTCTTT,CASSLAPPRMNTEAFF
-,TRBJ1-5,TRBD1,TRBV6-2/TRBV6-3,TGTGCCAGCAGTCCCCTTTGGACAGGGAGGAATCAGCCCCAGCATTTT,CASSPLWTGRNQPQHF
few,TRBJ1-1,-,TRBV4-2,TGTGCCAGCAGCCAAGATCTAGAAGACAGAGCGAACACTGAAGCTTTCTTT,CASSQDLEDRANTEAFF